The 11 T cell receptor beta chains below were found in one sample sequenced in a study of cytomegalovirus exposure and HLA in healthy donors. In the PCR, 60 Vbeta and 13 Jbeta primers were used. Generated by immunoSEQ multiplex PCR, the TCRdb table keeps only in-frame clones and is missing some. In the table there are some 190,000 clones, about four fifths of which are singletons. The sample taken for sequencing was PBMCs. These receptors all stem from a man aged 40-55 years in good health and CMV-seropositive.

The chain carries TRBV27 and TRBJ1-4, with a possible D match to TRBD1 (5 bases). The V and J ends lost 7 bases and 4 bases respectively, with 10 bases between them. Germline CDR1 is MNHEY and CDR2 is SMNVEV (reference sequence). This CDR3 is built from 13 residues. CDR3 in DNA: TGTGCCAGCACCCGACAGATTAATGAAAAACTGTTTTTT. Translating it yields CASTRQINEKLFF.

The chain carries TRBV18 and TRBJ2-7, with D possibly matching TRBD1 (5 bases). Germline V gene lookup returns CDR1 KGHSH and CDR2 LQKENI. The CDR3 loop spans 13 amino acids. Trimming cost V 6 bases and J 4 bases, with 13 bases left between them. The CDR3 is CASSPSRTYEQYF. CDR3 DNA: TGTGCCAGCTCGCCATCTAGGACATACGAGCAGTACTTC.

This clone came up once. The chain has TRBV19 and TRBJ2-1; TRBD2 agrees at 9 bases. With 5 bases clipped from V and 15 bases from J, the junction kept 11 bases outside the gene matches. The CDR3 covers 13 residues. CDR1 is LNHDA and CDR2 is SQIVND in the germline V gene (reference sequence). The CDR3 coding sequence is TGTGCCAGTAGTGACCCTAGCGGGACAACGAGGTTCTTC. Translating gives CASSDPSGTTRFF.

V usage is TRBV5-4 and J usage is TRBJ2-3; 15 positions match TRBD2. Germline loops: CDR1 SGHNT, CDR2 YYREEE (reference sequence). V shed 4 bases, J shed 1 base, and the junction held 7 bases outside the gene matches. The CDR3 runs 18 residues. CDR3 sequence (DNA): TGTGCCAGCAGCGCCGGACTAGCGGGAGGGATGGGCACAGATACGCAGTATTTT. Translating gives CASSAGLAGGMGTDTQYF. Full variable domain (outside the CDR3, taken from reference TRBV5-4 and TRBJ2-3): ETGVTQSPTHLIKTRGQQVTLRCSSQSGHNTVSWYQQALGQGPQFIFQYYREEENGRGNFPPRFSGLQFPNYSSELNVNALELDDSALYLCASSAGLAGGMGTDTQYFGPGTRLTVL.

The chain carries TRBV7-8 and TRBJ2-6; 11 bases agree with TRBD1. J was trimmed by 0 bases and V by 1 base; bases with no gene match: 8. This CDR3 spans 20 amino acids. Germline CDR1 and CDR2: SGHVS and FQNEAQ. CDR3 sequence: CASSLGTGGFSSSGANVLTF. The DNA of the CDR3 is TGTGCCAGCAGCTTAGGGACAGGGGGCTTCTCTAGCTCTGGGGCCAACGTCCTGACTTTC.

This chain joins TRBV7-6 and TRBJ2-7; 8 bases align to TRBD2. CDR3 length: 14 amino acids. V lost 5 bases and J lost 2; bases outside the gene matches: 5. Germline values: CDR1 SGHVS, CDR2 FNYEAQ. The chain's CDR3 is CASSPWTSPYEQYF. The CDR3 DNA is TGTGCCAGCAGCCCATGGACTAGCCCCTACGAGCAGTACTTC.

With respect to this clone: An end of the junction does not agree with germline; a read error may underlie this. The chain has TRBV7-2 and TRBJ1-4; D possibly corresponds to TRBD1 (6 bases). Germline V gives CDR1 SGHTA, CDR2 FQGNSA. The CDR3 is 13 residues long. CDR3 region: CASSSWPFGQLYF. The CDR3 DNA follows: TGTGCCAGCAGCTCCTGGCCGTTCGGACAGCTATATTTT.

The chain couples TRBV5-4 to TRBJ1-3; D remains ambiguous. This CDR3 has 16 residues. Germline V gene data show CDR1 as SGHNT and CDR2 as YYREEE (reference sequence). With 4 bases removed from V and 4 bases from J, the gap between germline ends came to 18 bases. The CDR3 coding sequence is TGTGCCAGCAGCACTGTCCCGGGTCCAACGGGAAACACCATATATTTT. Protein product: CASSTVPGPTGNTIYF.

About this clone: This specimen includes other DNA sequences encoding the same CDR3. The V call is TRBV29-1, the J call TRBJ1-1, with 8 bases that match TRBD1. V was pared by 1 base and J by 1 base, with 2 bases of the junction left unmatched. The V gene's germline CDR1 is SQVTM and CDR2 ANQGSEA. The CDR3 spans 14 residues. Here the CDR3 DNA reads TGCAGCGTTGAAGCGGGGACAGGGAACACTGAAGCTTTCTTT. As protein: CSVEAGTGNTEAFF.

The rearrangement joins TRBV5-1 to TRBJ2-7; D gene unclear. The CDR3 is 13 amino acids. Germline V CDR1 and CDR2: SGHRS, YFSETQ. V was pared by 2 bases and J by 5 bases, with 11 bases between. The CDR3 nucleotides read TGCGCCAGCAGCTTACAAACGGGTAACGAGCAGTACTTC. It is translated as CASSLQTGNEQYF.

The gene calls are TRBV10-3 and TRBJ2-1; the match to TRBD2 covers 7 bases. Germline CDR1 and CDR2: ENHRY and SYGVKD. V shed 3 bases, J shed 4 bases, and the junction held 9 bases outside the gene matches. The CDR3 has 16 amino acids. CDR3 nucleotide sequence: TGTGCCATCAGTGATAAGTCTAGCGGCAATTACAATGAGCAGTTCTTC. It yields the protein CAISDKSSGNYNEQFF.